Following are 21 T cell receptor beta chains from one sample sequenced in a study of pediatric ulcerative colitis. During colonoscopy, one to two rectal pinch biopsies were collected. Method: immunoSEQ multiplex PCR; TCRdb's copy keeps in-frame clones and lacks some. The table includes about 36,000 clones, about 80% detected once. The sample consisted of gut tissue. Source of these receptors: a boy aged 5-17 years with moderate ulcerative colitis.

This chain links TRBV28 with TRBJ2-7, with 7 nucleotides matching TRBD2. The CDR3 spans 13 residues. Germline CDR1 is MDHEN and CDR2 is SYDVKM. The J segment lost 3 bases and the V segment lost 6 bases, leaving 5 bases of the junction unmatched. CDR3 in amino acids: CASSLLANYEQYF. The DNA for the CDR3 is TGTGCCAGCAGCCTACTAGCGAACTACGAGCAGTACTTC.

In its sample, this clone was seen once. The CDR3: CASSQVSGSYNEQFF. The CDR3 DNA sequence: TGCGCCAGCAGCCAAGTTAGCGGGAGCTACAATGAGCAGTTCTTC. The gene calls are TRBV4-1 and TRBJ2-1; 9 nucleotides line up with TRBD2. Germline loops: CDR1 MGHRA, CDR2 YSYEKL. J gave up 3 bases and V 1 base, and 1 base lay outside the gene matches. This CDR3 contains 15 residues.

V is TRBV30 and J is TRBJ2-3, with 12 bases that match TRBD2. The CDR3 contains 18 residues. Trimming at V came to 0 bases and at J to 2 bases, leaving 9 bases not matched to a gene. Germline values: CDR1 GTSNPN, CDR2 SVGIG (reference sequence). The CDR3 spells CAWSVGASGGATTDTQYF. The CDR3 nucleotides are TGTGCCTGGAGTGTAGGGGCTAGCGGGGGGGCGACCACAGATACGCAGTATTTT.

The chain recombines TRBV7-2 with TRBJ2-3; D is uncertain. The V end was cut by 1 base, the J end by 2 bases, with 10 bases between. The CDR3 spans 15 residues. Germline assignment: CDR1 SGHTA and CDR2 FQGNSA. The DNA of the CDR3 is TGTGCCAGCAGCTTAGGGACGCCTATCACAGATACGCAGTATTTT. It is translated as CASSLGTPITDTQYF.

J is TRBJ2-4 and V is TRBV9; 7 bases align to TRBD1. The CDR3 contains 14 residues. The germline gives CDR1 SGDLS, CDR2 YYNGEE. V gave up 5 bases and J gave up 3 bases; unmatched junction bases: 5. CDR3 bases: TGTGCCAGCAGTGAGGGGGCGGTCAAAAACATTCAGTACTTC. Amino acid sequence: CASSEGAVKNIQYF.

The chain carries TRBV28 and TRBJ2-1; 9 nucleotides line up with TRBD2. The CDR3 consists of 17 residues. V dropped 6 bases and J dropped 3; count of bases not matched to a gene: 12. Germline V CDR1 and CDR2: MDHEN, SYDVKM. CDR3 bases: TGTGCCAGCAGCGGTACCGGCCGAGCGGGAGGCTACAATGAGCAGTTCTTC. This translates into CASSGTGRAGGYNEQFF.

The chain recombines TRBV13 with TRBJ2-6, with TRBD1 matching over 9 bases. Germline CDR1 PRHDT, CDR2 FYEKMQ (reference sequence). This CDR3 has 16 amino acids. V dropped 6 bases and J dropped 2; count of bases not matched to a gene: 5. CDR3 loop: CASSSRTGAGANVLTF. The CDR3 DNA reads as TGTGCCAGCAGTTCCCGGACAGGGGCTGGGGCCAACGTCCTGACTTTC.

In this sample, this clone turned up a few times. The CDR3 sequence: CASSKAPGGGPLGPQHF. As DNA, the CDR3 is TGTGCCAGCAGCAAAGCTCCCGGCGGGGGTCCCTTGGGGCCCCAGCATTTT. The genes are TRBV21-1 and TRBJ1-5. TRBV21-1 is a pseudogene locus. This CDR3 region has 17 residues.

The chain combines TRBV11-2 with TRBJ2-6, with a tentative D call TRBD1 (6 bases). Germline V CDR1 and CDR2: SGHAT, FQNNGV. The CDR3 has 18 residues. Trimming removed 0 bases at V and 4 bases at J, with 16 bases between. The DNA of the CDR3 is TGTGCCAGCAGCTTAGAGGGGGCTTTCCGTGACGGGGCCAACGTCCTGACTTTC. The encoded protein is CASSLEGAFRDGANVLTF.

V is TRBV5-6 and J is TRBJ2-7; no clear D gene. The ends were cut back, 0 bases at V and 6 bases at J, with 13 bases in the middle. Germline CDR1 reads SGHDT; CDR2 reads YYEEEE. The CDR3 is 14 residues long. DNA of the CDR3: TGTGCCAGCAGCTTGGCCGGGCTTAAGGGCGAGCAGTACTTC. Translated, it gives CASSLAGLKGEQYF.

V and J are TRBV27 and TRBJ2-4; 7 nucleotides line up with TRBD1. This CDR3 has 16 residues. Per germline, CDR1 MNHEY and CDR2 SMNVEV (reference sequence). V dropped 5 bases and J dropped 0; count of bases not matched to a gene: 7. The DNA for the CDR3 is TGTGCCAGCAGTCGCCCGGGACAGAGAGCCAAAAACATTCAGTACTTC. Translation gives CASSRPGQRAKNIQYF.

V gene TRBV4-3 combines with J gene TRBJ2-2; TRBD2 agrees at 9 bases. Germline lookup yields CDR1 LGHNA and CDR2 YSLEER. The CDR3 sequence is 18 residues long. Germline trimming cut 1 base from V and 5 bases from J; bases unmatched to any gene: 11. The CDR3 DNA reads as TGCGCCAGCAGCCAAGTGTTCCGGCGGGGGGGCCGAACCGGGGAGCTGTTTTTT. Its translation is CASSQVFRRGGRTGELFF.

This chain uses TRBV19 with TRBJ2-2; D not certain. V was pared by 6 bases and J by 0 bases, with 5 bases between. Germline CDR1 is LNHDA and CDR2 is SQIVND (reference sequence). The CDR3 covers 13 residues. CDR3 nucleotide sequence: TGTGCCAGTAGCCACACGAACACCGGGGAGCTGTTTTTT. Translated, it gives CASSHTNTGELFF.

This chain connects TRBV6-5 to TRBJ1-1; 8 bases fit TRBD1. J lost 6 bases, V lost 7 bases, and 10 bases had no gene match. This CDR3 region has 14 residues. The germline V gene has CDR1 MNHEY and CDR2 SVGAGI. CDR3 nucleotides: TGTGCCAGCACCCCGGCAGGGGGCCACGCTGAAGCTTTCTTT. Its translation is CASTPAGGHAEAFF.

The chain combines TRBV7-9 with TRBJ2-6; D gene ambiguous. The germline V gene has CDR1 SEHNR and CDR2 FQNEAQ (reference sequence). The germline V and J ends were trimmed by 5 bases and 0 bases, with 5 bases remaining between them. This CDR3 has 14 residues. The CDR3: CASSPTSGANVLTF. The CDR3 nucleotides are TGTGCCAGCAGCCCAACCTCTGGGGCCAACGTCCTGACTTTC.

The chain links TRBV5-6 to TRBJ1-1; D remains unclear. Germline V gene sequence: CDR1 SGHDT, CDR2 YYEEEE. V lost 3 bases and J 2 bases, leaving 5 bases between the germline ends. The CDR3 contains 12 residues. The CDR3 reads CASSSINTEAFF. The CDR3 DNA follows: TGTGCCAGCAGCTCGATAAACACTGAAGCTTTCTTT.

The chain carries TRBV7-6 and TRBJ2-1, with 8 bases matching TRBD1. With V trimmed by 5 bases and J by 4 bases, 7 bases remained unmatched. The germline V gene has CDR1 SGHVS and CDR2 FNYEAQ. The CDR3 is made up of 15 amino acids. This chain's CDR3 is CASSLDRGQYNEQFF. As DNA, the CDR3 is TGTGCCAGCAGCCTTGACAGGGGACAGTACAATGAGCAGTTCTTC.

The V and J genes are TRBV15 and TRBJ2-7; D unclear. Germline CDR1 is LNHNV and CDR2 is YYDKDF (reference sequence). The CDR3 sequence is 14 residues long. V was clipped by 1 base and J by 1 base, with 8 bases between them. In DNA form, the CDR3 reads TGTGCCACCAGCAGAGGGAGCCCATCCTACGAGCAGTACTTC. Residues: CATSRGSPSYEQYF.

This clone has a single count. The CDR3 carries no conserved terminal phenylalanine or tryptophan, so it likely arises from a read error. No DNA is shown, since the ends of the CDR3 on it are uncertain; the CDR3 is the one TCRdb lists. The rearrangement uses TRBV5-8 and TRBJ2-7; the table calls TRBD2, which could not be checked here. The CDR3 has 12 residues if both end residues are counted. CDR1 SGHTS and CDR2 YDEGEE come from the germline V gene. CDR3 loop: CASSPNTQRTRT.

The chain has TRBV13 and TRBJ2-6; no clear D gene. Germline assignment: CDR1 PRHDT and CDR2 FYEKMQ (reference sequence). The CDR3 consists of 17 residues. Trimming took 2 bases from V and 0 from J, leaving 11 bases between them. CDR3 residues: CASSLMQSRSGANVLTF. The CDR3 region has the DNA TGTGCCAGCAGCTTAATGCAGAGTCGCTCTGGGGCCAACGTCCTGACTTTC.

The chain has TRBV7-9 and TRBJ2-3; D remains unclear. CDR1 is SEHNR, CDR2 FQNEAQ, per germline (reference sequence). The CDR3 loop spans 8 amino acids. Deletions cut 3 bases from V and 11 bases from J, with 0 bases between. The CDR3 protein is CASSLQYF. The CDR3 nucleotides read TGTGCCAGCAGCTTGCAGTATTTT.